These 31 T cell receptor beta chains came from one sample sequenced in a study of cytomegalovirus exposure and HLA in healthy donors. Primers included in the PCR were 60 Vbeta and 13 Jbeta primers. Sequencing was performed with immunoSEQ multiplex PCR; in TCRdb, only in-frame clones are kept and a portion is missing. Across 160,000 or so clones, the top ten clones capture about 2.2% of the sample. Sequencing was carried out using PBMCs. The receptors derive from a man aged 25-40 years in good health and CMV-seronegative.

CDR3 in amino acids: CASSLVASGSYNEQFF. DNA for the CDR3: TGTGCCAGCAGCTTAGTGGCTAGCGGCTCCTACAATGAGCAGTTCTTC. This sequence joins TRBV7-9 and TRBJ2-1; 7 bases map to TRBD2. The CDR3 extends over 16 amino acids. CDR1 SEHNR and CDR2 FQNEAQ come from the germline V gene (reference sequence). V lost 1 base to trimming and J lost 0 bases; unmatched junction nucleotides: 3.

The chain combines TRBV5-1 with TRBJ2-5, with 7 bases aligning to TRBD1. The J call could be wrong; TRBJ2-7 is a better fit for the DNA end. CDR1 and CDR2 from the germline V gene are SGHRS and YFSETQ. The CDR3 covers 17 residues. This chain's CDR3 is CASSLVSPRQGSYEQYF. CDR3 DNA: TGCGCCAGCAGCTTGGTTAGTCCGAGACAGGGCTCCTACGAGCAGTACTTC.

The V call is TRBV7-2, the J call TRBJ1-5; 11 bases fit TRBD1. J gave up 4 bases and V 5 bases, and 4 bases lay outside the gene matches. This CDR3 has 15 amino acids. Germline V lookup: CDR1 SGHTA, CDR2 FQGNSA. The CDR3 loop reads CASSRTGGGNQPQHF. In nucleotides, the CDR3 is TGTGCCAGCAGCCGGACAGGGGGCGGTAATCAGCCCCAGCATTTT.

The J gene is TRBJ2-5, the V gene TRBV5-1; 12 nucleotides match TRBD1. Germline V lookup: CDR1 SGHRS, CDR2 YFSETQ. The CDR3 runs to 16 residues. The V gene end was trimmed by 4 bases and the J gene end by 3 bases; junction bases not matched to a gene: 7. As DNA, the CDR3 is TGCGCCAGCAGCGTGGGGGACAGGGGGCCGGAAGAGACCCAGTACTTC. It specifies CASSVGDRGPEETQYF. Full variable domain (rest looked up from reference TRBV5-1 and TRBJ2-5): KAGVTQTPRYLIKTRGQQVTLSCSPISGHRSVSWYQQTPGQGLQFLFEYFSETQRNKGNFPGRFSGRQFSNSRSEMNVSTLELGDSALYLCASSVGDRGPEETQYFGPGTRLLVL.

The chain recombines TRBV6-1 with TRBJ2-3; D not certain. CDR3 length equals 13 residues. Trimming cost V 5 bases and J 1 base, with 7 bases left between them. Germline V gene data show CDR1 as MNHNS and CDR2 as SASEGT. The CDR3 is CASSPPGTDTQYF. The CDR3 region has the DNA TGTGCCAGCAGTCCCCCAGGCACAGATACGCAGTATTTT.

The chain employs TRBV10-2 and TRBJ2-1, with 8 bases fitting TRBD2. Unmatched junction bases numbered 1, after V lost 2 bases and J lost 4 bases. The CDR3 is 14 residues long. Germline CDR1 WSHSY, CDR2 SAAADI. CDR3 nucleotide sequence: TGCGCCAGCAGTGAGACTAGCGGTTACAATGAGCAGTTCTTC. Translated: CASSETSGYNEQFF.

V gene TRBV27 combines with J gene TRBJ2-2, with TRBD2 matching over 7 bases. The CDR3 has 15 amino acids. CDR1 and CDR2 (germline): MNHEY, SMNVEV (reference sequence). The V gene end was trimmed by 2 bases and the J gene end by 5 bases; junction bases not matched to a gene: 5. The DNA for the CDR3 is TGTGCCAGCAGTTTAGGGCAGGGAGGGACCGGGGAGCTGTTTTTT. Its translation: CASSLGQGGTGELFF.

This chain joins TRBV27 and TRBJ2-1; 8 nucleotides align to TRBD2. V shed 6 bases, J shed 0 bases, and the junction held 13 bases outside the gene matches. This CDR3 spans 18 amino acids. CDR1 is MNHEY, CDR2 SMNVEV, per germline (reference sequence). The CDR3 DNA sequence: TGTGCCAGCAGGTCTCGGCTAGCGGGTCTGAGCTCCTACAATGAGCAGTTCTTC. Encoded protein: CASRSRLAGLSSYNEQFF.

The chain couples TRBV18 to TRBJ2-2; D gene unclear. The CDR3 consists of 14 residues. V was pared by 3 bases and J by 1 base, with 6 bases between. Per germline, CDR1 KGHSH and CDR2 LQKENI. CDR3 DNA: TGTGCCAGCTCACCCATCGGGAACACCGGGGAGCTGTTTTTT. Its protein is CASSPIGNTGELFF.

The chain has TRBV25-1 and TRBJ2-7; the match to TRBD1 covers 10 bases. Germline trimming cut 5 bases from V and 3 bases from J; bases unmatched to any gene: 4. CDR3 length: 14 amino acids. Germline CDR1 is MGHDK and CDR2 is SYGVNS. The CDR3 spells CASSRTGGIYEQYF. Here the CDR3 DNA reads TGTGCCAGCAGTCGGACAGGGGGGATCTACGAGCAGTACTTC.

V usage is TRBV28 and J usage is TRBJ2-3; 7 bases line up with TRBD1. The trim removed 5 bases at V and 2 bases at J, leaving 4 bases unmatched. Germline values: CDR1 MDHEN, CDR2 SYDVKM. CDR3 length equals 14 residues. The DNA for the CDR3 is TGTGCCAGCAGTCCGACAGGGACCACAGATACGCAGTATTTT. Translating gives CASSPTGTTDTQYF.

The chain couples TRBV7-9 to TRBJ2-1, with 7 bases matching TRBD2. The V gene end was trimmed by 10 bases and the J gene end by 4 bases; junction bases not matched to a gene: 16. Germline loops: CDR1 SEHNR, CDR2 FQNEAQ (reference sequence). The CDR3 runs 16 residues. In DNA form, the CDR3 reads TGTGCCACACTCCTCTACCCAGCGGGACGATACAATGAGCAGTTCTTC. This codes for CATLLYPAGRYNEQFF.

The rearrangement uses TRBV5-6 and TRBJ2-1; 8 nucleotides line up with TRBD2. Germline V gene data show CDR1 as SGHDT and CDR2 as YYEEEE. This CDR3 comprises 16 residues. The J segment lost 5 bases and the V segment lost 5 bases, leaving 12 bases of the junction unmatched. CDR3 bases: TGTGCCAGCAGAGCTCTTTTAGCGGGAACTGACAATGAGCAGTTCTTC. This sequence encodes CASRALLAGTDNEQFF.

The chain couples TRBV29-1 to TRBJ2-1; D gene unclear. The CDR3 totals 12 residues. Germline loops: CDR1 SQVTM, CDR2 ANQGSEA. V lost 3 bases and J 3 bases, leaving 6 bases between the germline ends. CDR3 sequence reads: CSVEAIYNEQFF. CDR3 sequence (DNA): TGCAGCGTTGAGGCAATCTACAATGAGCAGTTCTTC.

This chain uses TRBV19 with TRBJ1-4; D is undetermined. The CDR3 spans 13 residues. V lost 5 bases and J lost 8, with 12 bases in between. Per germline, CDR1 LNHDA and CDR2 SQIVND (reference sequence). CDR3 protein: CASSPTTREKLFF. The CDR3 DNA reads TGTGCCAGTAGTCCGACTACACGGGAAAAACTGTTTTTT.

The rearrangement joins TRBV12-2 to TRBJ2-7; the table's D call TRBD2 went unverified against the DNA. TRBV12-2 is a known pseudogene. This CDR3 is built from 13 residues. The CDR3 sequence: CASRPPNLHEQYF. The CDR3 bases are TGTGCAAGTCGACCACCTAATCTTCACGAGCAGTACTTC.

This chain uses TRBV5-1 with TRBJ2-5, with a weak D call TRBD2 (5 bases). Germline CDR1 reads SGHRS; CDR2 reads YFSETQ. V lost 0 bases, J lost 1 base, and 10 bases lay in between. This CDR3 has 15 residues. In DNA form, the CDR3 reads TGCGCCAGCAGCTTGGGGGGAGTTGGCCAAGAGACCCAGTACTTC. The encoded protein is CASSLGGVGQETQYF.

The rearrangement uses TRBV7-2 and TRBJ2-5, with a possible D match to TRBD1 (5 bases). Germline V gives CDR1 SGHTA, CDR2 FQGNSA. This CDR3 has 14 residues. Trimming removed 2 bases from V and 2 bases from J, with 9 bases in between. CDR3 loop: CASSLMTEQETQYF. In DNA, the CDR3 is TGTGCCAGCAGCTTAATGACAGAACAAGAGACCCAGTACTTC.

This chain links TRBV7-3 with TRBJ2-2, with a tentative D call TRBD1 (6 bases). Germline V gives CDR1 SGHTA, CDR2 FQGTGA. CDR3 length: 15 amino acids. Trimming stripped 1 base from V and 4 bases from J, with 10 bases between. CDR3 nucleotide sequence: TGTGCCAGCAGCTTAAACGGACAGTCCACCGGGGAGCTGTTTTTT. This gives the protein CASSLNGQSTGELFF.

This rearrangement joins TRBV19 to TRBJ1-1, with TRBD1 matching 9 bases. Germline lookup yields CDR1 LNHDA and CDR2 SQIVND (reference sequence). This CDR3 has 15 residues. V gave up 6 bases and J gave up 5 bases; unmatched junction bases: 10. Here the CDR3 DNA reads TGTGCCAGTAGCCCCCTGGACAGGGGTGGTACTGAAGCTTTCTTT. This encodes CASSPLDRGGTEAFF.

The genes are TRBV6-5 and TRBJ2-5; possibly TRBD2 for D (5 bases). Near its end, the DNA agrees better with TRBJ2-7, so the J call may be wrong. CDR3 length equals 14 residues. Germline V CDR1 and CDR2: MNHEY, SVGAGI. The CDR3 nucleotides read TGTGCCAGCAGTTACACGGGGAACCCCTACGAGCAGTACTTC. It is translated as CASSYTGNPYEQYF.

The V call is TRBV19, the J call TRBJ1-1; D gene unclear. Germline V CDR1 and CDR2: LNHDA, SQIVND (reference sequence). This CDR3 is 15 amino acids long. V was clipped by 3 bases and J by 1 base, with 12 bases between them. The DNA of the CDR3 is TGTGCCAGTAGTATTCGAGGGCATTCGAACACTGAAGCTTTCTTT. Translation gives CASSIRGHSNTEAFF.

The rearrangement joins TRBV5-4 to TRBJ1-1; D possibly corresponds to TRBD1 (5 bases). Trimming removed 8 bases from V and 5 bases from J, with 22 bases in between. The CDR3 consists of 15 residues. Germline V gene sequence: CDR1 SGHNT, CDR2 YYREEE (reference sequence). The CDR3 reads CASMASGRGKTEAFF. CDR3 nucleotide sequence: TGTGCCAGTATGGCGTCCGGAAGGGGTAAAACTGAAGCTTTCTTT.

Note on this clone: At one end, the junction sequence differs from germline, possibly due to a read error. This sequence joins TRBV4-2 and TRBJ1-5; D uncertain. CDR3 size: 15 residues. Germline assignment: CDR1 LGHNA and CDR2 YNFKEQ. As DNA, the CDR3 is TGTGTCAGCAGCCAAGAGGGAGGGAGCGGTCAGCCCCAGCATTTT. Protein: CVSSQEGGSGQPQHF.

The chain carries TRBV19 and TRBJ2-5, with 9 nucleotides matching TRBD2. Trimming removed 6 bases from V and 5 bases from J; junction bases left unmatched: 13. The CDR3 consists of 16 residues. Germline CDR1 and CDR2: LNHDA and SQIVND (reference sequence). The CDR3, as DNA: TGTGCCAGTAGGGGGGCAGGGCTAGCGGGAAGTGAGACCCAGTACTTC. This sequence encodes CASRGAGLAGSETQYF.

Comments on this clone: The germline gene is not matched at one end of the junction; a read error may be the cause. The CDR3 loop reads CTSQLGGRAKETQYF. CDR3 sequence (DNA): TGTACCAGCCAACTTGGCGGGAGGGCTAAAGAGACCCAGTACTTC. The chain has TRBV7-9 and TRBJ2-5; TRBD2 matches at 9 bases. The CDR3 spans 15 residues. Germline V lookup: CDR1 SEHNR, CDR2 FQNEAQ (reference sequence).

As to this clone: The junction departs from germline at one end; a sequencing error may be responsible. The CDR3 spells CASSQGLALSYERYF. CDR3 nucleotide sequence: TGCGCCAGCAGCCAAGGACTAGCGCTCTCCTACGAGCGGTACTTC. V is TRBV4-1 and J is TRBJ2-7; the match to TRBD2 covers 8 bases. The CDR3 covers 15 residues. CDR1 is MGHRA and CDR2 is YSYEKL in the germline V gene.

The chain employs TRBV27 and TRBJ2-6, with D possibly TRBD1 on 5 matching bases. Trimming removed 6 bases at V and 0 bases at J, with 9 bases between. CDR1 MNHEY and CDR2 SMNVEV come from the germline V gene (reference sequence). The CDR3 covers 15 residues. The CDR3 sequence: CASRGHASGANVLTF. CDR3 coding DNA: TGTGCCAGCAGAGGACACGCCTCTGGGGCCAACGTCCTGACTTTC.

This chain connects TRBV5-1 to TRBJ2-5; no clear D gene. With 4 bases removed from V and 0 bases from J, the gap between germline ends came to 10 bases. The CDR3 has 14 residues. CDR1 is SGHRS and CDR2 is YFSETQ in the germline V gene. The CDR3 is CASSPIPDQETQYF. CDR3 coding DNA: TGCGCCAGCAGCCCCATACCGGACCAAGAGACCCAGTACTTC.

CDR3 DNA sequence: TGTGCCAGCTCACCTTTACCGGGACAGTCCTATGGCTACACCTTC. It codes for CASSPLPGQSYGYTF. The gene calls are TRBV18 and TRBJ1-2, with TRBD1 identical over 7 bases. Trimming at V came to 3 bases and at J to 4 bases, leaving 8 bases not matched to a gene. CDR1 and CDR2 (germline): KGHSH, LQKENI. This CDR3 has 15 residues.

V and J are TRBV4-2 and TRBJ2-7, with D uncertain. With 3 bases removed from V and 1 base from J, the gap between germline ends came to 13 bases. The germline V gene encodes CDR1 LGHNA and CDR2 YNFKEQ. The CDR3 covers 15 residues. This chain's CDR3 is CASSQAPETSYEQYF. The CDR3 coding sequence is TGTGCCAGCAGCCAGGCCCCAGAGACATCCTACGAGCAGTACTTC.